These T cell receptor beta chains were read from a single sample in a study of T cells in narcolepsy. Using immunoSEQ multiplex PCR, the repertoire was profiled, and TCRdb retains in-frame clones only, with some absent. The table records 25,000 or so clones, 65% to 90% of them present only once. The sequenced sample consisted of memory (CD45RA-) CD4+ T cells from blood. The receptors were gathered from a human donor in good health. Each CDR3 is given with its conserved first and last residue. The D gene is left open where the match is weak. Where a row states a size, it is once, few, many or the class of an expanded clone; other rows omit it.

clone_size: -; d_call: -; v_call: TRBV16; j_call: TRBJ1-5; cdr3_nt: TGTGCCAGCAGCCAATCGCCGAAAGGACCCAATCAGCCCCAGCATTTT; cdr3_aa: CASSQSPKGPNQPQHF
clone_size: -; d_call: -; v_call: TRBV2; j_call: TRBJ1-1; cdr3_nt: TGTGCCAGCAGTGAACAGGGCCCTGAAGCTTTCTTT; cdr3_aa: CASSEQGPEAFF
clone_size: -; d_call: -; v_call: TRBV7-2; j_call: TRBJ1-1; cdr3_nt: TGTGCCAGCAGAGAAAACAGGGATCAAACTGAAGCTTTCTTT; cdr3_aa: CASRENRDQTEAFF
clone_size: -; d_call: TRBD1; v_call: TRBV4-3; j_call: TRBJ1-2; cdr3_nt: TGCGCCAGCAGCCTTAACGCGGGACAGGTAGACTATGGCTACACCTTC; cdr3_aa: CASSLNAGQVDYGYTF
clone_size: -; d_call: TRBD1; v_call: TRBV6-6; j_call: TRBJ2-2; cdr3_nt: TGTGCCAGCAGGGGACAGGGGGCTGGCGGGGAGCTGTTTTTT; cdr3_aa: CASRGQGAGGELFF
clone_size: once; d_call: -; v_call: TRBV9; j_call: TRBJ1-1; cdr3_nt: TGTGCCAGCAGCGTGGGTAGAAACACTGAAGCTTTCTTT; cdr3_aa: CASSVGRNTEAFF
clone_size: -; d_call: TRBD2; v_call: TRBV5-4; j_call: TRBJ2-3; cdr3_nt: TGTGCCAGCAGCTCGGGACTATCAGGCACAGATACGCAGTATTTT; cdr3_aa: CASSSGLSGTDTQYF
clone_size: -; d_call: TRBD1; v_call: TRBV5-1; j_call: TRBJ2-5; cdr3_nt: TGCGCCAGCAGCTTTGGACAGGGATTTCAAGAGACCCAGTACTTC; cdr3_aa: CASSFGQGFQETQYF
clone_size: -; d_call: -; v_call: TRBV6-5; j_call: TRBJ2-1; cdr3_nt: TGTGCCAGCAGTGAAACCCGCAATGAGCAGTTCTTC; cdr3_aa: CASSETRNEQFF
clone_size: -; d_call: -; v_call: TRBV4-3; j_call: TRBJ1-2; cdr3_nt: TGCGCCAGCAGCCAAGGGGCGCGGGGCAGGCCTAACTATGGCTACACCTTC; cdr3_aa: CASSQGARGRPNYGYTF
clone_size: -; d_call: -; v_call: TRBV28; j_call: TRBJ2-5; cdr3_nt: TGTGCCAGCAGTTTCGGGCGACAGACCCAGTACTTC; cdr3_aa: CASSFGRQTQYF
clone_size: few; d_call: -; v_call: TRBV6-1; j_call: TRBJ1-1; cdr3_nt: TGTGCCAGCAGTGAAAGAACGGGGGGCACTGAAGCTTTCTTT; cdr3_aa: CASSERTGGTEAFF
clone_size: -; d_call: -; v_call: TRBV6-6; j_call: TRBJ2-3; cdr3_nt: TGTGCCAGCAGTGAGGGCCGGGATACGCAGTATTTT; cdr3_aa: CASSEGRDTQYF
clone_size: few; d_call: -; v_call: TRBV28; j_call: TRBJ2-7; cdr3_nt: TGTGCCAGCAGTTCCCCGGGCCCCCCAGTCTACGAGCAGTACTTC; cdr3_aa: CASSSPGPPVYEQYF
clone_size: -; d_call: TRBD2; v_call: TRBV6-5; j_call: TRBJ2-1; cdr3_nt: TGTGCCAGCAGTTACAGGGGACTAGGGGCCAACGAGCAGTTCTTC; cdr3_aa: CASSYRGLGANEQFF
clone_size: -; d_call: -; v_call: TRBV7-9; j_call: TRBJ2-1; cdr3_nt: TGTGCCAGCAGCTTTGGTACGGGGAGGCCCCCGGAGCAGTTCTTC; cdr3_aa: CASSFGTGRPPEQFF
clone_size: -; d_call: -; v_call: TRBV15; j_call: TRBJ1-5; cdr3_nt: TGTGCCACCAGCAGAGTGTCAGGCCTGGGCAATCAGCCCCAGCATTTT; cdr3_aa: CATSRVSGLGNQPQHF
clone_size: -; d_call: TRBD2; v_call: TRBV5-4; j_call: TRBJ2-2; cdr3_nt: TGTGCCAGCAGCTTGGAGGGACGGGGGGCCGGGGAGCTGTTTTTT; cdr3_aa: CASSLEGRGAGELFF
clone_size: -; d_call: -; v_call: TRBV7-8; j_call: TRBJ1-5; cdr3_nt: TGTGCCAGCAGCTTAGTCACAGGGAATAGCAATCAGCCCCAGCATTTT; cdr3_aa: CASSLVTGNSNQPQHF
clone_size: -; d_call: -; v_call: TRBV5-4; j_call: TRBJ2-3; cdr3_nt: TGTGCCAGCAGCTTGGCGCCCCTTCTTGGGACAGATACGCAGTATTTT; cdr3_aa: CASSLAPLLGTDTQYF
clone_size: -; d_call: TRBD1; v_call: TRBV7-9; j_call: TRBJ2-3; cdr3_nt: TGTGCCAGCAGCCCGGACAGGGGCCCAGATACGCAGTATTTT; cdr3_aa: CASSPDRGPDTQYF
clone_size: few; d_call: -; v_call: TRBV7-2; j_call: TRBJ1-1; cdr3_nt: TGTGCCAGCAGCCCGGACAGTAGTCGGACTGAAGCTTTCTTT; cdr3_aa: CASSPDSSRTEAFF
clone_size: -; d_call: -; v_call: TRBV7-2; j_call: TRBJ2-2; cdr3_nt: TGTGCCAGCGGCCGGAACACCGGGGAGCTGTTTTTT; cdr3_aa: CASGRNTGELFF
clone_size: -; d_call: -; v_call: TRBV4-3; j_call: TRBJ2-1; cdr3_nt: TGCGCCAGCAGCCAAGACGCCGGCTCCTACAATGAGCAGTTCTTC; cdr3_aa: CASSQDAGSYNEQFF
clone_size: -; d_call: -; v_call: TRBV19; j_call: TRBJ2-5; cdr3_nt: TGTGCCAGTAGTATGGGTGCGGGGAAGACCCAGTACTTC; cdr3_aa: CASSMGAGKTQYF
clone_size: few; d_call: TRBD1; v_call: TRBV28; j_call: TRBJ2-5; cdr3_nt: TGTGCCAGCAGTTTGGCAGGGGGCCCCCAAGAGACCCAGTACTTC; cdr3_aa: CASSLAGGPQETQYF
clone_size: -; d_call: -; v_call: TRBV7-9; j_call: TRBJ1-1; cdr3_nt: TGTGCCAGCAGCCCAGAGGGTTTGGCTGAAGCTTTCTTT; cdr3_aa: CASSPEGLAEAFF
clone_size: medium-sized; d_call: TRBD1; v_call: TRBV6-6; j_call: TRBJ2-7; cdr3_nt: TGTGCCAGCAGTTACCAAGGTCAGGGGGACAACGAGCAGTACTTC; cdr3_aa: CASSYQGQGDNEQYF
clone_size: -; d_call: -; v_call: TRBV7-9; j_call: TRBJ1-2; cdr3_nt: TGTGCCAGCACCTTGTCAGTAGTAAATGGCTACACCTTC; cdr3_aa: CASTLSVVNGYTF
clone_size: -; d_call: -; v_call: TRBV19; j_call: TRBJ2-7; cdr3_nt: TGTGCCAGTAGTAGCGCAGGACAACGGTACGAGCAGTACTTC; cdr3_aa: CASSSAGQRYEQYF
clone_size: -; d_call: TRBD1; v_call: TRBV19; j_call: TRBJ1-1; cdr3_nt: TGTGCCAGTAGTGGCCGGACAGGGGTTATGAACACTGAAGCTTTCTTT; cdr3_aa: CASSGRTGVMNTEAFF
clone_size: few; d_call: -; v_call: TRBV7-9; j_call: TRBJ1-1; cdr3_nt: TGTGCCAGCAGCCACCCGAGGGGCACTGAAGCTTTCTTT; cdr3_aa: CASSHPRGTEAFF
clone_size: -; d_call: TRBD2; v_call: TRBV10-1; j_call: TRBJ2-1; cdr3_nt: TGCGCCAGCAGTGAGTTACCTCTAGCGGGGTCCTACAATGAGCAGTTCTTC; cdr3_aa: CASSELPLAGSYNEQFF
clone_size: -; d_call: -; v_call: TRBV2; j_call: TRBJ1-3; cdr3_nt: TGTGCCAGCAGTGATTCTATACAGTCCGGGTACGGAAACACCATATATTTT; cdr3_aa: CASSDSIQSGYGNTIYF
clone_size: -; d_call: TRBD1; v_call: TRBV6-1; j_call: TRBJ2-1; cdr3_nt: TGTGCCAGCAGTGAAAAAGTATGGACAGGGTTCAATGAGCAGTTCTTC; cdr3_aa: CASSEKVWTGFNEQFF
clone_size: -; d_call: -; v_call: TRBV5-1; j_call: TRBJ2-7; cdr3_nt: TGCGCCAGCAGCTTGGATCCTGCGGGGTCCTCCTACGAGCAGTACTTC; cdr3_aa: CASSLDPAGSSYEQYF
clone_size: -; d_call: -; v_call: TRBV7-2; j_call: TRBJ2-3; cdr3_nt: TGTGCCAGCAGCCGGCAGACCGGGAGCGCAGATACGCAGTATTTT; cdr3_aa: CASSRQTGSADTQYF
clone_size: -; d_call: TRBD1; v_call: TRBV6-4; j_call: TRBJ1-1; cdr3_nt: TGTGCCAGCAGCAGGGACAGGGGAGACACTGAAGCTTTCTTT; cdr3_aa: CASSRDRGDTEAFF
clone_size: -; d_call: -; v_call: TRBV2; j_call: TRBJ2-5; cdr3_nt: TGTGCCACTTCGGCGCTACAAGAGACCCAGTACTTC; cdr3_aa: CATSALQETQYF
clone_size: -; d_call: TRBD1; v_call: TRBV28; j_call: TRBJ2-7; cdr3_nt: TGTGCCAGCAGTTCGTACAGGGGCCCCCTCTCCTACGAGCAGTACTTC; cdr3_aa: CASSSYRGPLSYEQYF
clone_size: -; d_call: TRBD1; v_call: TRBV7-2; j_call: TRBJ1-5; cdr3_nt: TGTGCCAGCAGCTCGGGACAGGTGATCACCAATCAGCCCCAGCATTTT; cdr3_aa: CASSSGQVITNQPQHF
clone_size: -; d_call: TRBD1; v_call: TRBV7-2; j_call: TRBJ1-2; cdr3_nt: TGTGCCAGCAGCCCAGGGGGTGGCCGCACTAACTATGGCTACACCTTC; cdr3_aa: CASSPGGGRTNYGYTF
clone_size: -; d_call: -; v_call: TRBV7-2; j_call: TRBJ2-5; cdr3_nt: TGTGCCAGCAGCCTGGTCCAAGAGACCCAGTACTTC; cdr3_aa: CASSLVQETQYF
clone_size: -; d_call: TRBD1; v_call: TRBV28; j_call: TRBJ1-3; cdr3_nt: TGTGCCAGCAGCCCCCCCGGGACAGGGTGGGAAGGTGGAAACACCATATATTTT; cdr3_aa: CASSPPGTGWEGGNTIYF
clone_size: -; d_call: TRBD2; v_call: TRBV10-2; j_call: TRBJ2-5; cdr3_nt: TGCGCCAGCAGCCTCGGGACTAGATCAGAGACCCAGTACTTC; cdr3_aa: CASSLGTRSETQYF
clone_size: -; d_call: TRBD2; v_call: TRBV27; j_call: TRBJ2-7; cdr3_nt: TGTGCCAGCAGTGTGACTAGCTTTACCTCCTACGAGCAGTACTTC; cdr3_aa: CASSVTSFTSYEQYF
clone_size: few; d_call: -; v_call: TRBV28; j_call: TRBJ1-1; cdr3_nt: TGTGCCAGCATCGGGGGCACCCACACTGAAGCTTTCTTT; cdr3_aa: CASIGGTHTEAFF
clone_size: -; d_call: TRBD1; v_call: TRBV28; j_call: TRBJ2-7; cdr3_nt: TGTGCCAGCAGTTTATGGGACAGGGATTCCTACGAGCAGTACTTC; cdr3_aa: CASSLWDRDSYEQYF
clone_size: once; d_call: TRBD1; v_call: TRBV2; j_call: TRBJ1-2; cdr3_nt: TGTGCCAGCTCACACCCCCGAGGCCCGGGACAGGGAGGCTATGGCTACACCTTC; cdr3_aa: CASSHPRGPGQGGYGYTF
clone_size: -; d_call: TRBD1; v_call: TRBV11-1; j_call: TRBJ2-5; cdr3_nt: TGTGCCAGCAGCTTAGGGACAGGGGGAGAGACCCAGTACTTC; cdr3_aa: CASSLGTGGETQYF
clone_size: -; d_call: TRBD2; v_call: TRBV14; j_call: TRBJ2-1; cdr3_nt: TGTGCCAGCGCCAGGGGGACTAGCGGGAGAGAGAGTTACAATGAGCAGTTCTTC; cdr3_aa: CASARGTSGRESYNEQFF
clone_size: -; d_call: TRBD2; v_call: TRBV4-1; j_call: TRBJ2-7; cdr3_nt: TGCGCCAGCAGCCATCACTCGGGACTAGCGGGGTCATACGAGCAGTACTTC; cdr3_aa: CASSHHSGLAGSYEQYF
clone_size: -; d_call: -; v_call: TRBV7-2; j_call: TRBJ1-1; cdr3_nt: TGTGCCAGCAGCTTAGAACCAACTTTCCGAGAAGCTTTCTTT; cdr3_aa: CASSLEPTFREAFF
clone_size: -; d_call: TRBD1; v_call: TRBV9; j_call: TRBJ1-2; cdr3_nt: TGTGCCAGCAGCATGCGACAGGGCGGAGGCTACACCTTC; cdr3_aa: CASSMRQGGGYTF
clone_size: -; d_call: -; v_call: TRBV7-2; j_call: TRBJ2-2; cdr3_nt: TGTGCCAGCAGCTTAGTTCCAGGCAACACCGGGGAGCTGTTTTTT; cdr3_aa: CASSLVPGNTGELFF
clone_size: -; d_call: -; v_call: TRBV5-1; j_call: TRBJ2-7; cdr3_nt: TGCGCCAGCAGCTTGCTAACAGGAAGCTCCTACGAGCAGTACTTC; cdr3_aa: CASSLLTGSSYEQYF